This TCR beta chain was identified during a study of blood T cell repertoires in COVID-19. V gave up 0 bases and J gave up 5 bases; unmatched junction bases: 4. CDR3 length: 15 residues. Germline V gives CDR1 LGHNA, CDR2 YNFKEQ. Produced via immunoSEQ multiplex PCR; TCRdb's table is partial and in-frame only. The sample shows some 350,000 clones, roughly 90% of them seen only once. The receptor was isolated from a woman aged 70-85 years with COVID-19, enrolled during active disease. Input material: peripheral blood. The chain couples TRBV4-2 to TRBJ2-7; 10 bases map to TRBD1. CDR3 sequence reads: CASSQDDGTGDEQYF. In nucleotides, the CDR3 is TGTGCCAGCAGCCAAGATGACGGGACAGGGGACGAGCAGTACTTC.